This T cell receptor (beta chain) was documented in a study of cytomegalovirus exposure and HLA in healthy donors. Between the trimmed V and J ends, which lost 5 bases and 2 bases, there was a span of 15 bases. The germline V gene has CDR1 SGHAT and CDR2 FQNNGV. CDR3 length equals 15 residues. As concerns this clone: Its antigen is still unknown.

General observations from the study: Likely technical artifact: a cluster of highly shared sequence variants. Altogether, some 170 TCR beta chains were recorded as cytomegalovirus-associated. Analyses of presence/absence relied on an assumption of roughly uniform sequencing depth across donors.

The PCR had 60 Vbeta and 13 Jbeta primers. Profiling relied on immunoSEQ multiplex PCR, and the TCRdb table lists in-frame clones only, not all of them. This table has about 98,000 clones, about 81% appearing once. V usage is TRBV11-2 and J usage is TRBJ2-5; D is undetermined. Sequenced sample: PBMCs. The TCR comes from a man in his forties in good health and CMV-seronegative. CDR3 in amino acids: CASSPSPGLQETQYF. The CDR3 DNA reads as TGTGCCAGCAGCCCCAGTCCAGGATTACAAGAGACCCAGTACTTC.